This T cell receptor beta chain was retrieved from a study of T cell responses to AZD1222 COVID-19 vaccine (dated by TCRdb to the early 2020s). In the study overall: AZD1222 recipients with second doses at about 4 weeks or about 12 weeks were pooled, because spike-specific TCR depth and breadth did not differ between schedules. A total of 233 trial participants underwent TCR sequencing, of whom roughly 210 received two doses of AZD1222 and around 26 received two doses of the MenACWY control vaccine. Enrollment into the trials was organized by age into subgroups of 18-55, 56-69 and 70-plus years, and those subgroups contained roughly 150, 30 and 60 TCR-sequenced participants, respectively. Study-wide findings and limitations: Vaccine-associated CD4 TCRs spanned the whole spike protein, with dominant responses in regions 160-218 and 743-854. A significant rise in spike-specific TCR breadth and depth was observed after two AZD1222 doses relative to day 0 and relative to MenACWY recipients. Participants were mostly white British and included more females than males, and it was suggested by the authors that clonal diversity may have been underestimated. In the small 56-69-year group, the increase in depth fell short of significance, most likely because of low power. Conclusions about previously exposed vaccinees were limited because only six or seven AZD1222 recipients were SARS-CoV-2 seropositive at baseline. No day 14 peak-response samples were available, so repertoires were characterized only after the peak T cell response. Nearly half of unique spike-specific TCRs reportedly recognized epitopes outside regions mutated in the B.1.351 and B.1.1.7 variants.

A remark on this clone: This receptor's antigen is unknown. Base-call qualities are not available, and no considerably larger clone is one nucleotide away.

What this sample's time point label stands for: baseline before first vaccination. Samples from vaccinated people were obtained from the UK trials COV001 and COV002, which included a single-blind randomized controlled phase 2/3 trial of AZD1222 (ChAdOx1 nCoV-19) in healthy adults. Trial participant PBMC samples were collected at day 0 and day 28 after the second dose for TCRbeta chain sequencing. The CDR3 regions of human TCRbeta chains were subjected to immunosequencing. As for the original processing: TCRs in the repertoires were compared against a reference library of SARS-CoV-2-specific TCRs that had been generated with the MIRA antigen-specificity platform. Breadth meant the fraction of unique TCRs that were SARS-CoV-2-associated, whereas depth meant the fraction of total T cells that were SARS-CoV-2-associated. Using the MIRA data, each spike-specific TCR was assigned both to the spike region to which the TCR was reactive and to a CD4 or CD8 class. Log10-transformed breadth and depth values were compared by one-way ANOVA with Sidak's multiple comparisons tests. Here the immuneACCESS table is served through TCRdb, limited to in-frame sequences with V and J called. Missing clones are a known gap in these copies; in checked studies unresolved V genes cover under half, and the rest lacks a known reason. The V and J calls and clone size are taken from that table; D and trimming were inferred from the DNA. Recorded for this sample are about 60,000 clones; 65% to 85% of them occurred a single time. The ten largest make up roughly 6.6% of the sample.

The CDR1 and CDR2 encoded by the germline V gene are SNHLY and FYNNEI. Germline trimming amounts to 6 bases on V and 1 base on J, with 8 as the count of junction bases outside the gene matches. From the cysteine through the phenylalanine, the CDR3 covers 15 amino acids. The CDR3 DNA has 45 bases and is translated from base 1. The sequences come from peripheral blood, collected on day 0 of AZD1222 vaccination. The sequence derives from an adult in good health. The chain was built from TRBV2 and TRBJ2-7; 8 of the junction bases match TRBD1. The encoded CDR3 is CASRLGGQGSYEQYF. The nucleotide sequence reads TGTGCCAGCAGACTCGGCGGACAGGGTTCCTACGAGCAGTACTTC.